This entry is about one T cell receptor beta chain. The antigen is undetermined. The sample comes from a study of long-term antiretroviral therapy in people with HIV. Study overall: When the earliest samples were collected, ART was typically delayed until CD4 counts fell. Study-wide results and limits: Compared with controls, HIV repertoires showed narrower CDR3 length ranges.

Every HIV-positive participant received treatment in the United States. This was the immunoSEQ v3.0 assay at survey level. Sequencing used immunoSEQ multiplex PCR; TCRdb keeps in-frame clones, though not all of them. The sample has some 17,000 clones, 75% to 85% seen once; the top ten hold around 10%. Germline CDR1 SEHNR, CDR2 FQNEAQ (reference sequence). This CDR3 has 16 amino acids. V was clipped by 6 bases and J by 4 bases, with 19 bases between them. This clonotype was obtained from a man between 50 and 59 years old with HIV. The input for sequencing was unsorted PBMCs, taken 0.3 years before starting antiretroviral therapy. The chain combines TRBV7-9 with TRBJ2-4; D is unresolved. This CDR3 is CASSPSPAGDKNIQYF. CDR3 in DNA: TGTGCCAGCAGTCCGAGCCCAGCAGGAGATAAAAACATTCAGTACTTC.